This T cell receptor (beta chain) was sequenced during a study of blood T cell repertoires in COVID-19. Germline V gives CDR1 KGHSH, CDR2 LQKENI. Trimming stripped 4 bases from V and 1 base from J, with 15 bases between. This CDR3 has 16 residues. Profiling relied on immunoSEQ multiplex PCR, and the TCRdb table lists in-frame clones only, not all of them. The sample lists 200,000 to 300,000 clones; 65% to 85% were seen once. Sequencing used peripheral blood. The chain uses TRBV18 and TRBJ2-3; tentative D call: TRBD1 (6 bases). The receptor's source is a woman of 80 years or more with acute or convalescent COVID-19. The CDR3 region is CASSLVDSTRTDTQYF. The DNA for the CDR3 is TGTGCCAGCTCACTCGTGGACAGCACGCGCACAGATACGCAGTATTTT. The whole variable domain, filled in from reference TRBV18 and TRBJ2-3, reads NAGVMQNPRHLVRRRGQEARLRCSPMKGHSHVYWYRQLPEEGLKFMVYLQKENIIDESGMPKERFSAEFPKEGPSILRIQQVVRGDSAAYFCASSLVDSTRTDTQYFGPGTRLTVL.